What follows are 27 T cell receptor beta chains derived from one specimen sequenced in a study of follicular helper T cells after annual influenza vaccination (dated by TCRdb to between 2016 and 2019). The time point label on this specimen signifies: 2015-2016 season, 7 days after influenza vaccination. The receptor library was made with the immunoSEQ multiplex PCR assay. The table was pulled from immuneACCESS by TCRdb, which kept in-frame rearrangements only. Such tables lose some clones; where checked, under half of the loss comes from unresolved V genes, and the rest has no known cause. The sample contains some 1,500 clones, roughly 83% of them found a single time. Of the sample, 3% is held by the ten largest clones. Sequencing used CXCR5+ CD38+ circulating T follicular helper cells from blood, obtained 7 days after influenza vaccination. The cell subset or site label on this specimen signifies: circulating Tfh, non-naive CD4+CXCR5+PD-1+ (ICOS+CD38+ or ICOS-CD38-). Receptor source: an adult who received the influenza vaccine.

This clone was seen a handful of times. The J gene is TRBJ2-7, the V gene TRBV7-9; the D call may be TRBD1 or TRBD2 (7 bases each). CDR1 SEHNR and CDR2 FQNEAQ come from the germline V gene (reference sequence). Deletions cut 5 bases from V and 2 bases from J, with 13 bases between. CDR3 length: 14 amino acids. CDR3 nucleotides: TGTGCCAGCAGCCGGGACAGCGGGACCTACGAGCAGTACTTC. It is translated as CASSRDSGTYEQYF.

The V and J genes are TRBV1 and TRBJ1-2; TRBD1 was called by the table and not checked on the DNA. TRBV1 is a recognized pseudogene. The CDR3 is 16 amino acids. The CDR3 DNA is TGCACCAGCAGCCGGGACCCAGGGGGCGTAGGTTATGGCTACACCTTC. It yields the protein CTSSRDPGGVGYGYTF.

The chain links TRBV5-6 to TRBJ2-2, with D possibly matching TRBD2 (5 bases). V dropped 4 bases and J dropped 1 base, with 14 bases sitting between them. CDR3 length: 16 amino acids. Germline-derived CDR1 and CDR2 are SGHDT and YYEEEE. DNA of the CDR3: TGTGCCAGCAGCCCCGGAGCGGAGAGGAACACCGGGGAGCTGTTTTTT. It is translated as CASSPGAERNTGELFF.

V usage is TRBV11-2 and J usage is TRBJ2-2; 12 bases line up with TRBD2. The CDR3 has 15 amino acids. V shed 5 bases and J 6 bases; nucleotides not matched to a gene: 4. Germline V gene sequence: CDR1 SGHAT, CDR2 FQNNGV. CDR3 protein: CASSILAGGAGELFF. Written as DNA, the CDR3 is TGTGCCAGCAGCATACTAGCGGGGGGTGCCGGGGAGCTGTTTTTT.

The J gene is TRBJ2-1, the V gene TRBV7-3; D is ambiguous. Trimming removed 5 bases from V and 9 bases from J, with 14 bases in between. Germline V CDR1 and CDR2: SGHTA, FQGTGA. CDR3 length: 13 amino acids. CDR3 protein: CASSAAPMTEQFF. DNA for the CDR3: TGTGCCAGCAGCGCCGCCCCGATGACTGAGCAGTTCTTC.

The V call is TRBV27, the J call TRBJ1-3, with no clear D. Trimming removed 6 bases at V and 2 bases at J, with 11 bases between. The CDR3 runs 14 residues. Germline CDR1 MNHEY, CDR2 SMNVEV (reference sequence). The CDR3 here is CASSRVPPGNTIYF. DNA for the CDR3: TGTGCCAGCAGCCGTGTACCCCCTGGAAACACCATATATTTT.

This rearrangement joins TRBV19 to TRBJ2-3; 7 bases are a match to TRBD1. The CDR3 is 13 residues long. The junction had 3 bases not matched to a gene; V was cut back by 5 bases and J by 4 bases. Looked up from germline, CDR1 is LNHDA and CDR2 is SQIVND (reference sequence). The CDR3 reads CASSRQGADTQYF. As DNA, the CDR3 is TGTGCCAGTAGTCGACAGGGTGCAGATACGCAGTATTTT.

The J gene is TRBJ2-5, the V gene TRBV5-4; TRBD1 matches at 8 bases. This CDR3 is built from 14 residues. The V gene's germline CDR1 is SGHNT and CDR2 YYREEE (reference sequence). Trimming cost V 4 bases and J 5 bases; bases outside gene matches: 7. CDR3 DNA: TGTGCCAGCAGCCCAACAGGGGGTTGGGAGACCCAGTACTTC. Translating it yields CASSPTGGWETQYF.

The chain carries TRBV6-5 and TRBJ1-4; 7 bases are shared with TRBD1. Per the germline V gene, CDR1 is MNHEY and CDR2 is SVGAGI. J was trimmed by 5 bases and V by 5 bases; bases with no gene match: 8. CDR3 length equals 15 residues. The CDR3 nucleotides are TGTGCCAGCAGTACCGGGACAGTTACCAATGAAAAACTGTTTTTT. This codes for CASSTGTVTNEKLFF.

The count of this clone is one. This rearrangement joins TRBV5-1 to TRBJ2-3; D may be TRBD1 or TRBD2 (6 bases each). The CDR3 consists of 17 residues. V was pared by 0 bases and J by 0 bases, with 14 bases between. The germline V gene encodes CDR1 SGHRS and CDR2 YFSETQ. The CDR3: CASSLVGGGSSTDTQYF. The DNA for the CDR3 is TGCGCCAGCAGCTTGGTGGGGGGCGGAAGTAGCACAGATACGCAGTATTTT.

The chain uses TRBV19 and TRBJ1-4, with D perhaps TRBD1 (5 bases). The CDR3 consists of 15 residues. CDR1 is LNHDA, CDR2 SQIVND, per germline (reference sequence). Trimming removed 7 bases at V and 6 bases at J, with 18 bases between. CDR3 in DNA: TGTGCCAGTATGGGGGGACCTAGTAGGGATGAAAAACTGTTTTTT. Amino acid sequence: CASMGGPSRDEKLFF.

This chain connects TRBV9 to TRBJ1-4; D is ambiguous. Germline CDR1 is SGDLS and CDR2 is YYNGEE. V lost 0 bases and J 8 bases, leaving 8 bases between the germline ends. The CDR3 runs 13 residues. This CDR3 reads CASSVAHGEKLFF. CDR3 sequence (DNA): TGTGCCAGCAGCGTAGCCCACGGGGAAAAACTGTTTTTT.

The chain carries TRBV18 and TRBJ1-2; weak D call: TRBD1 (5 bases). Trimming took off 3 bases at V and 4 bases at J, with 15 bases between the two ends. The germline gives CDR1 KGHSH, CDR2 LQKENI. CDR3 size: 15 residues. CDR3 protein: CASSPGGARGYGYTF. In DNA form, the CDR3 reads TGTGCCAGCTCACCTGGCGGGGCAAGGGGCTATGGCTACACCTTC.

The chain combines TRBV18 with TRBJ2-7; D tentatively fits TRBD1 or TRBD2 (5 bases each). Trimming stripped 2 bases from V and 5 bases from J, with 13 bases between. Germline V gene data show CDR1 as KGHSH and CDR2 as LQKENI. The CDR3 length is 14 residues. The CDR3 here is CASSPWGNQDEQYF. The DNA for the CDR3 is TGTGCCAGCTCACCATGGGGGAATCAGGACGAGCAGTACTTC.

The chain couples TRBV9 to TRBJ1-2; maybe TRBD1 (5 bases). The CDR3 has 14 residues. Trimming left V 3 bases short and J 4 bases short, with 13 bases between. Germline V gene sequence: CDR1 SGDLS, CDR2 YYNGEE. CDR3 nucleotide sequence: TGTGCCAGCAGCGCCTACGGGGCATCCTATGGCTACACCTTC. Its protein is CASSAYGASYGYTF.

This chain connects TRBV5-1 to TRBJ2-4; 7 nucleotides agree with TRBD1. The V segment lost 4 bases and the J segment 6 bases; nucleotides outside the gene matches: 7. CDR1 and CDR2 from the germline V gene are SGHRS and YFSETQ. The CDR3 has 14 residues. This CDR3 is CASSEGQVGNIQYF. The CDR3 DNA reads TGCGCCAGCAGCGAAGGACAGGTGGGAAACATTCAGTACTTC.

The chain is built from TRBV7-2 and TRBJ1-2; a weak D match, TRBD1 (5 bases). Looked up from germline, CDR1 is SGHTA and CDR2 is FQGNSA. V was cut by 1 base and J by 8 bases, with 17 bases left in between. CDR3 length equals 15 residues. The CDR3 loop reads CASSLGAGPSMGYTF. The CDR3 DNA sequence: TGTGCCAGCAGCTTAGGAGCAGGGCCCTCTATGGGCTACACCTTC. Complete variable domain (other parts from reference TRBV7-2 and TRBJ1-2): GAGVSQSPSNKVTEKGKDVELRCDPISGHTALYWYRQSLGQGLEFLIYFQGNSAPDKSGLPSDRFSAERTGGSVSTLTIQRTQQEDSAVYLCASSLGAGPSMGYTFGSGTRLTVV.

The chain carries TRBV29-1 and TRBJ1-3; 7 positions agree with TRBD1. Germline lookup yields CDR1 SQVTM and CDR2 ANQGSEA. The CDR3 extends over 17 amino acids. V lost 0 bases, J lost 0 bases, and 8 bases stayed unmatched. The CDR3 loop is CSVEDQGGPLSGNTIYF. Written as DNA, the CDR3 is TGCAGCGTTGAAGATCAGGGGGGACCCCTCTCTGGAAACACCATATATTTT. The entire variable domain, with the rest obtained from reference TRBV29-1 and TRBJ1-3, is as follows: SAVISQKPSRDICQRGTSLTIQCQVDSQVTMMFWYRQQPGQSLTLIATANQGSEATYESGFVIDKFPISRPNLTFSTLTVSNMSPEDSSIYLCSVEDQGGPLSGNTIYFGEGSWLTVV.

A single count supports this clone. This chain links TRBV11-3 with TRBJ2-2; 10 bases agree with TRBD1. Germline assignment: CDR1 SGHNT and CDR2 YENEEA. Germline trimming cut 4 bases from V and 3 bases from J; bases unmatched to any gene: 2. This CDR3 is 15 amino acids long. The CDR3 here is CASSSGQGDTGELFF. As DNA, the CDR3 is TGTGCCAGCAGCTCCGGACAGGGGGACACCGGGGAGCTGTTTTTT.

J is TRBJ2-2 and V is TRBV5-1, with TRBD2 matching 10 bases. V was clipped by 4 bases and J by 4 bases; unmatched bases: 7. Germline loops: CDR1 SGHRS, CDR2 YFSETQ. CDR3 size: 16 residues. CDR3 nucleotides: TGCGCCAGCAGCCTGACTAGCGGGCGAGGCACCGGGGAGCTGTTTTTT. It translates to CASSLTSGRGTGELFF.

V is TRBV9 and J is TRBJ2-3; the D gene is possibly TRBD2 (7 bases). CDR1 is SGDLS, CDR2 YYNGEE, per germline. V was shortened by 0 bases and J by 6 bases, with 14 bases between the two germline ends. There are 15 residues in the CDR3. DNA for the CDR3: TGTGCCAGCAGCGTAGCGGAGCGGGACAAGGATACGCAGTATTTT. The encoded protein is CASSVAERDKDTQYF.

The chain recombines TRBV6-5 with TRBJ1-5; the D gene is possibly TRBD1 (5 bases). Trimming stripped 6 bases from V and 7 bases from J, with 13 bases between. Germline V gives CDR1 MNHEY, CDR2 SVGAGI. This CDR3 is 13 amino acids long. CDR3 amino acids: CASSLRESQPQHF. The CDR3 region has the DNA TGTGCCAGCAGCCTCAGGGAGAGCCAGCCCCAGCATTTT.

This chain connects TRBV6-1 to TRBJ2-3; 10 bases are shared with TRBD1. This CDR3 is 15 amino acids long. The junction had 8 bases not matched to a gene; V was cut back by 7 bases and J by 4 bases. Germline V lookup: CDR1 MNHNS, CDR2 SASEGT. The CDR3 bases are TGTGCCAGCACCTGGGACAGGGGCCGTTCAGATACGCAGTATTTT. This encodes CASTWDRGRSDTQYF.

In DNA, the CDR3 is TGCGCCAGCAGTATAGACAGGCCAGCCTACAATGAGCAGTTCTTC. Encoded protein: CASSIDRPAYNEQFF. This rearrangement joins TRBV5-1 to TRBJ2-1; perhaps TRBD1 as D (6 bases). Deletions cut 5 bases from V and 2 bases from J, with 14 bases between. CDR3 length equals 15 residues. In germline, CDR1 is SGHRS, CDR2 YFSETQ.

The CDR3 here is CASSETGTGTFF. The CDR3 nucleotides are TGTGCCAGCAGTGAAACTGGGACGGGTACGTTTTTT. J is TRBJ1-4 and V is TRBV2, with D perhaps TRBD1 (5 bases). Trimming removed 2 bases at V and 16 bases at J, with 14 bases between. Germline V CDR1 and CDR2: SNHLY, FYNNEI. The CDR3 runs to 12 residues.

V usage is TRBV7-2 and J usage is TRBJ2-6; no clear D gene. CDR3 length: 18 residues. Germline CDR1 SGHTA, CDR2 FQGNSA. V lost 4 bases to trimming and J lost 5 bases, with 21 bases between them. The CDR3 here is CASSWRLRRQSRANVLTF. CDR3 DNA: TGTGCCAGCAGCTGGCGACTGAGACGACAAAGTCGGGCCAACGTCCTGACTTTC.

This clone occurred a few times. This sequence joins TRBV5-5 and TRBJ1-2; 7 bases match TRBD1. The CDR3 loop spans 13 amino acids. V lost 4 bases, J lost 7 bases, and 7 bases stayed unmatched. Germline CDR1 SGHKS, CDR2 YYEKEE (reference sequence). The CDR3 DNA reads as TGTGCCAGCAGCCTAATTACAGGGGTTGGCTACACCTTC. Protein sequence: CASSLITGVGYTF.